Below, 18 T cell receptor beta chains from the same sample are listed, as sequenced in a study of cytomegalovirus exposure and HLA in healthy donors. The repertoire was sequenced with immunoSEQ multiplex PCR; TCRdb's copy has only in-frame clones and lacks some. The sample has hundreds of thousands of clones, around 90% seen once; the top ten hold roughly 2%. The sample taken for sequencing was PBMCs. Source of these receptors: a woman under 30 in good health and CMV-seropositive.

The chain links TRBV2 to TRBJ2-5; D is possibly TRBD2 (5 bases). The ends were cut back, 5 bases at V and 7 bases at J, with 17 bases in the middle. The CDR3 runs 14 residues. CDR1 is SNHLY, CDR2 FYNNEI, per germline. CDR3 region: CASSPEAALGTQYF. CDR3 coding DNA: TGTGCCAGCAGTCCGGAGGCGGCCCTGGGGACCCAGTACTTC.

This clone was counted only a few times. V is TRBV5-6 and J is TRBJ2-2; 8 positions agree with TRBD1. Trimming removed 4 bases from V and 5 bases from J; junction bases left unmatched: 7. In germline, CDR1 is SGHDT, CDR2 YYEEEE. The CDR3 runs to 15 residues. CDR3 sequence: CASSPPGQGTGELFF. In DNA form, the CDR3 reads TGTGCCAGCAGCCCCCCCGGACAGGGAACCGGGGAGCTGTTTTTT.

This clone has just one count. The CDR3 nucleotides read TGTGCCAGCAGTTTGTCGGGAGGGGGCCATGAGCAGTTCTTC. Protein sequence: CASSLSGGGHEQFF. The chain recombines TRBV28 with TRBJ2-1; tentative D call: TRBD2 (8 bases). CDR1 MDHEN and CDR2 SYDVKM come from the germline V gene. V was trimmed by 3 bases and J by 8 bases, leaving 14 bases between them. There are 14 residues in the CDR3.

The J gene is TRBJ2-7, the V gene TRBV6-6, with a weak D call TRBD1 (6 bases). Germline lookup yields CDR1 MNHNY and CDR2 SVGAGI (reference sequence). The length of the CDR3 is 15 residues. Trimming removed 0 bases at V and 7 bases at J, with 16 bases between. The CDR3 loop reads CASSYSPPGAREQYF. CDR3 in DNA: TGTGCCAGCAGTTACTCCCCGCCAGGGGCTAGGGAGCAGTACTTC.

The chain recombines TRBV11-3 with TRBJ2-7; tentative D call: TRBD2 (5 bases). Germline CDR1 and CDR2: SGHNT and YENEEA. The CDR3 is 15 amino acids. The germline V and J ends were trimmed by 5 bases and 3 bases, with 17 bases remaining between them. CDR3 amino acids: CASSQDYVGVYEQYF. The CDR3 region has the DNA TGTGCCAGCAGCCAAGACTACGTTGGGGTCTACGAGCAGTACTTC.

J is TRBJ2-5 and V is TRBV5-1; TRBD1 agrees at 9 bases. The CDR3 has 15 amino acids. CDR1 and CDR2 from the germline V gene are SGHRS and YFSETQ. The junction had 4 bases not matched to a gene; V was cut back by 2 bases and J by 2 bases. CDR3 residues: CASSFRDRVQETQYF. The CDR3 region has the DNA TGCGCCAGCAGCTTCCGGGACAGGGTTCAAGAGACCCAGTACTTC.

This clone was seen just once. The chain couples TRBV5-1 to TRBJ2-7, with D possibly TRBD1 on 6 matching bases. The germline V and J ends were trimmed by 2 bases and 5 bases, with 17 bases remaining between them. CDR3 length: 15 amino acids. Germline-derived CDR1 and CDR2 are SGHRS and YFSETQ. CDR3 protein: CASSFTPGHHDEQYF. The DNA for the CDR3 is TGCGCCAGCAGCTTCACCCCGGGACACCACGACGAGCAGTACTTC.

This chain connects TRBV29-1 to TRBJ2-3; 7 bases map to TRBD1. V lost 6 bases, J lost 13 bases, and 7 bases stayed unmatched. The germline V gene encodes CDR1 SQVTM and CDR2 ANQGSEA. This CDR3 region has 10 residues. Here the CDR3 DNA reads TGCAGCGTCGGGGACAGCCCCAAGTATTTT. It translates to CSVGDSPKYF.

CDR3 sequence: CASKETTYTGELFF. For the CDR3, the DNA is TGTGCCAGCAAGGAGACTACCTACACCGGGGAGCTGTTTTTT. The V gene is TRBV6-4, the J gene TRBJ2-2; D may be TRBD2 (5 bases). Germline loops: CDR1 MRHNA, CDR2 SNTAGT. V dropped 7 bases and J dropped 3 bases, with 12 bases sitting between them. The CDR3 covers 14 residues.

The chain uses TRBV27 and TRBJ2-2; 7 nucleotides match TRBD2. The CDR3 runs 17 residues. Germline-derived CDR1 and CDR2 are MNHEY and SMNVEV (reference sequence). V lost 2 bases to trimming and J lost 1 base; unmatched junction nucleotides: 7. CDR3 in DNA: TGTGCCAGCAGTTTACGAGGCGGGGGAGGGAACACCGGGGAGCTGTTTTTT. Protein sequence: CASSLRGGGGNTGELFF.

This chain connects TRBV7-9 to TRBJ2-7; perhaps TRBD1 as D (6 bases). Looked up from germline, CDR1 is SEHNR and CDR2 is FQNEAQ (reference sequence). V gave up 4 bases and J gave up 3 bases, with 16 bases separating them. This CDR3 contains 15 residues. The CDR3 loop reads CASSSRDTTFYEQYF. The CDR3 DNA sequence: TGTGCCAGCAGCTCTCGGGACACCACATTCTACGAGCAGTACTTC. Using reference TRBV7-9 and TRBJ2-7 for the parts outside the CDR3, the full variable domain is DTGVSQNPRHKITKRGQNVTFRCDPISEHNRLYWYRQTLGQGPEFLTYFQNEAQLEKSRLLSDRFSAERPKGSFSTLEIQRTEQGDSAMYLCASSSRDTTFYEQYFGPGTRLTVT.

V usage is TRBV10-3 and J usage is TRBJ2-7; maybe TRBD2 (5 bases). Germline V gene sequence: CDR1 ENHRY, CDR2 SYGVKD. This CDR3 has 16 residues. Trimming took 3 bases from V and 3 from J, leaving 18 bases between them. CDR3 residues: CAISETSGIGDYEQYF. The CDR3 DNA reads TGTGCCATCAGTGAAACCTCCGGGATCGGGGACTACGAGCAGTACTTC.

The genes are TRBV5-8 and TRBJ2-7, with a weak D call TRBD1 (5 bases). V lost 1 base and J lost 2, with 13 bases in between. This CDR3 has 15 residues. Germline-derived CDR1 and CDR2 are SGHTS and YDEGEE. CDR3 DNA: TGTGCCAGCAGCTTGTATCAGGGTCGGACCTACGAGCAGTACTTC. It is translated as CASSLYQGRTYEQYF.

This rearrangement joins TRBV28 to TRBJ2-5; TRBD2 matches 14 bases. Germline assignment: CDR1 MDHEN and CDR2 SYDVKM. The V gene end was trimmed by 1 base and the J gene end by 5 bases; junction bases not matched to a gene: 6. The CDR3 sequence is 17 residues long. The CDR3 is CASSLSRTSGRSETQYF. CDR3 DNA sequence: TGTGCCAGCAGTTTATCCAGGACTAGCGGGAGGAGTGAGACCCAGTACTTC.

As DNA, the CDR3 is TGTGCCAGCTCACCGCTGGATGGGGAGGGGCTGGCTGAGCAGTTCTTC. Its protein product is CASSPLDGEGLAEQFF. This chain links TRBV18 with TRBJ2-1; 7 positions agree with TRBD2. Germline V gene lookup returns CDR1 KGHSH and CDR2 LQKENI. V shed 3 bases and J 9 bases; nucleotides not matched to a gene: 14. CDR3 length equals 16 residues.

This clone was picked up a small number of times. This chain joins TRBV28 and TRBJ2-7; TRBD2 matches 8 bases. After removal of 8 bases from V and 2 bases from J, the junction contained 5 bases not matched to a gene. The CDR3 extends over 13 amino acids. Germline values: CDR1 MDHEN, CDR2 SYDVKM. CDR3 protein: CASRTSGTYEQYF. In DNA form, the CDR3 reads TGTGCCAGCCGAACTAGCGGCACCTACGAGCAGTACTTC.

The chain has TRBV4-1 and TRBJ1-3; no clear D. V was pared by 1 base and J by 0 bases, with 16 bases between. From germline, CDR1 is MGHRA and CDR2 YSYEKL. The CDR3 is made up of 18 amino acids. The CDR3 is CASSQGVVRLRSGNTIYF. The CDR3 DNA reads as TGCGCCAGCAGCCAAGGAGTCGTGAGACTTCGCTCTGGAAACACCATATATTTT.

J is TRBJ2-7 and V is TRBV7-9, with TRBD1 as a possible D gene (6 bases). Trimming shortened V by 3 bases and J by 1 base, and 13 bases separated the two germline ends. This CDR3 contains 15 residues. CDR1 and CDR2 from the germline V gene are SEHNR and FQNEAQ (reference sequence). The DNA for the CDR3 is TGTGCCAGCAGCTTTTCAGGGGATCAGTCCTACGAGCAGTACTTC. Translation: CASSFSGDQSYEQYF.